This TCR beta chain is drawn from a study of Ad26.COV2.S vaccination and SARS-CoV-2 variants. Points from the study as a whole: Breadth of non-spike TCRs did not differ between vaccinees and placebo recipients.

The table came from immunoSEQ multiplex PCR; TCRdb's copy has only in-frame clones and leaves some out. The sample has about 350,000 clones; 80% to 90% are singletons. Treatment denoted: about 20 received Ad26.COV2.S at low or high dose, single or two shots; roughly 5 received placebo; per-sample allocation not given. On day 63 after the first injection, vaccine and placebo recipients gave samples. An Ad26 vector was used to express Wuhan-strain SARS-CoV-2 spike as the vaccine. With respect to this clone: Antigen: not known.

The source was peripheral blood, collected in a trial of Ad26.COV2.S vaccine versus placebo. This receptor was taken from a person between 18 and 59 years old who received the Ad26.COV2.S COVID-19 vaccine or a placebo.

CDR3 sequence: CASNRGQDNEKLFF. The CDR3 coding sequence is TGTGCCAGCAACCGGGGGCAGGATAATGAAAAACTGTTTTTT. V usage is TRBV9 and J usage is TRBJ1-4, with a weak D call TRBD1 (6 bases). CDR1 is SGDLS, CDR2 YYNGEE, per germline. This CDR3 comprises 14 residues. Between the trimmed V and J ends, which lost 6 bases and 4 bases, there was a span of 13 bases.